This is a list of T cell receptor beta chains from one sample in a study of T cell repertoires in cytomegalovirus infection. These receptors lack a known antigen. TCRdb itself ran the reads through MiXCR, one entry per CDR3 protein. The sample carries roughly 800,000 distinct CDR3 sequences, approximately 32% recorded once. The material was cultured CD8+ T cells from PBMCs, obtained from culture after CMV antigen stimulation. The source of these receptors is a human donor in good health (CMV status not recorded). Some clones in this sample may be carry-over from other donors' samples. Each CDR3 is given with its conserved first and last residue. D genes are given only for firm matches. The size entry is marked missing in some rows and otherwise reads once, few, many or a size class.

D gene	V gene	J gene	clone size	CDR3 protein	CDR3 DNA
.	TRBV12-5	TRBJ2-5	many	CASLFRAQETQYF	TGTGCTAGCCTCTTCAGGGCACAAGAGACCCAGTACTTC
TRBD2	TRBV7-6	TRBJ2-1	many	CASSTAGLAGDNEQFF	TGTGCCAGCAGCACGGCGGGACTAGCGGGTGATAATGAGCAGTTCTTC
.	TRBV7-9	TRBJ1-2	many	CASSFGSNYGYTF	TGTGCCAGCAGCTTTGGGTCTAACTATGGCTACACCTTC
.	TRBV5-8	TRBJ1-2	.	CASGIRANYGYTF	TGTGCCAGCGGCATTAGAGCTAACTATGGCTACACCTTC
TRBD1	TRBV9	TRBJ2-6	.	CASSVPKTTGGNVLTF	TGTGCCAGCAGCGTCCCTAAGACGACAGGGGGCAACGTCCTGACTTTC
TRBD2	TRBV6-5	TRBJ2-2	few	CASSQRLAPSNTGELFF	TGTGCCAGCAGTCAGCGACTAGCTCCCTCGAACACCGGGGAGCTGTTTTTT
.	TRBV7-9	TRBJ2-1	.	CASSAPLGQQVYNEQFF	TGTGCCAGCAGCGCACCACTAGGACAGCAAGTGTACAATGAGCAGTTCTTC
TRBD1	TRBV6-5	TRBJ2-1	few	CASSQGTGLVNEQFF	TGTGCCAGCAGCCAAGGGACAGGGTTGGTCAATGAGCAGTTCTTC
TRBD1	TRBV2	TRBJ2-1	.	CATTGGGEQFF	TGTGCCACTACAGGGGGCGGTGAGCAGTTCTTC
.	TRBV27	TRBJ1-4	.	CASSHQGSNEKLFF	TGTGCCAGCAGTCACCAGGGCTCTAATGAAAAACTGTTTTTT
.	TRBV7-2	TRBJ2-2	few	CASSLGRAPTGELFF	TGTGCCAGCAGCTTAGGAAGGGCCCCCACCGGGGAGCTGTTTTTT
.	TRBV7-8	TRBJ1-2	many	CASSLGLGKNGYTF	TGTGCCAGCAGCTTAGGACTGGGGAAAAATGGCTACACCTTC
TRBD1	TRBV27	TRBJ1-1	.	CASGLDRITEAFF	TGTGCCAGCGGCCTGGACAGGATTACTGAAGCTTTCTTT
.	TRBV12-5	TRBJ1-1	few	CASGLVEGSEAFF	TGTGCTAGTGGTTTGGTCGAGGGGTCTGAAGCTTTCTTT
TRBD1	TRBV5-1	TRBJ2-5	few	CASSVGTAAQETQYF	TGCGCCAGCAGCGTCGGGACAGCAGCTCAAGAGACCCAGTACTTC
.	TRBV15	TRBJ2-2	.	CATSREGTAGELFF	TGTGCCACCAGCAGAGAGGGGACCGCCGGGGAGCTGTTTTTT
TRBD1	TRBV7-8	TRBJ2-2	many	CASSLRTGGTGELFF	TGTGCCAGCAGCTTAAGGACAGGGGGAACCGGGGAGCTGTTTTTT
TRBD2	TRBV24-1	TRBJ2-3	.	CATSDHTSGGDSDTQYF	TGTGCCACCAGTGATCATACTAGCGGGGGGGACTCAGATACGCAGTATTTT
TRBD1	TRBV4-1	TRBJ1-2	few	CASSLTGHGYTF	TGCGCCAGCAGTCTGACAGGGCATGGCTACACCTTC
.	TRBV19	TRBJ1-5	.	CASRYGGPSSNQPQHF	TGTGCCAGCAGGTACGGGGGTCCCAGTAGCAATCAGCCCCAGCATTTT
TRBD1	TRBV4-1	TRBJ2-4	few	CASSQDPGQGARGAKNIQYF	TGCGCCAGCAGCCAAGATCCGGGACAGGGGGCCAGAGGAGCCAAAAACATTCAGTACTTC
.	TRBV15	TRBJ2-7	.	CATSRGTELSLEQYF	TGTGCCACCAGCCGGGGGACAGAACTTTCACTCGAGCAGTACTTC
.	TRBV20-1	TRBJ1-2	.	CSARARGGGGYTF	TGCAGTGCTAGAGCCAGGGGTGGAGGCGGCTACACCTTC
.	TRBV9	TRBJ2-3	once	CASSADQSGSTDTQYF	TGTGCCAGCAGCGCCGACCAATCAGGTAGCACAGATACGCAGTATTTT
TRBD2	TRBV24-1	TRBJ2-2	.	CATTEETSGGNTGELFF	TGTGCCACCACTGAGGAGACTAGCGGGGGAAACACCGGGGAGCTGTTTTTT
.	TRBV10-3	TRBJ2-7	few	CAISDLDGYEQYF	TGTGCCATCAGTGACTTGGACGGATACGAGCAGTACTTC
.	TRBV7-7	TRBJ2-7	many	CASSLNREVYEQYF	TGTGCTAGCAGCTTAAACAGGGAAGTCTACGAGCAGTACTTC
TRBD2	TRBV6-2/TRBV6-3	TRBJ2-1	few	CASSYSKSSGDYNEQFF	TGTGCCAGCAGTTACTCTAAGTCTAGCGGAGACTACAATGAGCAGTTCTTC
TRBD2	TRBV19	TRBJ2-6	few	CASGGGSGANVLTF	TGTGCCAGTGGGGGGGGATCTGGGGCCAACGTCCTGACTTTC
TRBD2	TRBV7-8	TRBJ2-1	many	CASSERLAGDEQFF	TGTGCCAGCAGCGAAAGACTAGCGGGGGATGAGCAGTTCTTC
.	TRBV5-6	TRBJ2-1	.	CASSSLGGDEQFF	TGTGCCAGCAGCTCGTTAGGAGGGGATGAGCAGTTCTTC
.	TRBV29-1	TRBJ2-4	few	CSVSLAKNIQYF	TGCAGCGTTTCGCTAGCCAAAAACATTCAGTACTTC
TRBD2	TRBV20-1	TRBJ2-2	.	CSAREGAGVYTGELFF	TGCAGTGCTAGAGAAGGCGCGGGGGTTTACACCGGGGAGCTGTTTTTT
.	TRBV28	TRBJ2-5	.	CASSQGGPQETQYF	TGTGCCAGCAGCCAAGGGGGGCCCCAAGAGACCCAGTACTTC
TRBD1	TRBV10-2	TRBJ2-1	.	CASTLRQGDLPSDEQFF	TGCGCCAGCACCTTAAGACAGGGGGACCTCCCCTCCGATGAGCAGTTCTTC
.	TRBV27	TRBJ1-1	.	CASSLTGSDEAFF	TGTGCCAGCAGTTTAACAGGGTCGGATGAAGCTTTCTTT
.	TRBV6-6	TRBJ1-4	few	CASSYYIQTTNEKLFF	TGTGCCAGCAGTTACTACATACAAACAACTAATGAAAAACTGTTTTTT
.	TRBV7-9	TRBJ1-6	.	CASSLNERSPLHF	TGTGCCAGCAGCTTAAACGAAAGATCACCCCTCCACTTT
TRBD2	TRBV6-2/TRBV6-3	TRBJ2-1	.	CASSYFPRGGSYNEQFF	TGTGCCAGCAGTTACTTCCCTCGCGGGGGCTCCTACAATGAGCAGTTCTTC
.	TRBV12-3/TRBV12-4	TRBJ1-2	.	CASSFGPNLGYTF	TGTGCCAGCAGTTTTGGACCTAACCTGGGCTACACCTTC
TRBD2	TRBV20-1	TRBJ2-3	.	CSANLLAVTTDTQYF	TGCAGTGCTAACTTACTAGCGGTCACCACAGATACGCAGTATTTT
.	TRBV7-9	TRBJ1-2	.	CASSLDQRGQKGYTF	TGTGCCAGCAGCTTAGATCAGCGGGGGCAGAAGGGCTACACCTTC
.	TRBV7-2	TRBJ2-7	few	CASSLGGQFYEQYF	TGTGCCAGCAGCTTAGGGGGGCAGTTCTACGAGCAGTACTTC
TRBD1	TRBV6-1	TRBJ2-1	.	CASSEGEDRYFYNEQFF	TGTGCCAGCAGTGAAGGAGAGGACAGGTATTTCTACAATGAGCAGTTCTTC
TRBD2	TRBV5-8	TRBJ2-3	.	CASSRIGTSGSTDTQYF	TGTGCCAGCAGCCGGATAGGGACTAGCGGATCCACAGATACGCAGTATTTT
.	TRBV2	TRBJ1-2	few	CASSAGTSYGYTF	TGTGCCAGCAGCGCTGGGACAAGTTATGGCTACACCTTC
.	TRBV4-3	TRBJ2-2	.	CASSQVDGTGELFF	TGCGCCAGCAGCCAAGTTGACGGCACCGGGGAGCTGTTTTTT
.	TRBV6-2/TRBV6-3	TRBJ2-3	few	CASKGTVTDTQYF	TGTGCCAGCAAGGGGACCGTCACAGATACGCAGTATTTT
.	TRBV7-9	TRBJ2-5	many	CASSLAQRTRDQETQYF	TGTGCCAGCAGCTTAGCCCAGAGGACCCGGGACCAAGAGACCCAGTACTTC
.	TRBV4-3	TRBJ1-6	few	CASSQVFGEGYNSPLHF	TGCGCCAGCAGCCAAGTTTTCGGAGAGGGATATAATTCACCCCTCCACTTT
.	TRBV28	TRBJ2-1	.	CASSEGGARDNEQFF	TGTGCCAGCAGCGAGGGGGGGGCGCGCGACAATGAGCAGTTCTTC
.	TRBV3-1	TRBJ2-3	.	CASSQGYAKSTDTQYF	TGTGCCAGCAGCCAAGGTTACGCAAAGAGCACAGATACGCAGTATTTT
.	TRBV20-1	TRBJ1-2	.	CSAREVTNYGYTF	TGCAGTGCTAGAGAGGTTACCAACTATGGCTACACCTTC
TRBD1	TRBV6-6	TRBJ1-5	.	CASRDRQGEPQHF	TGTGCCAGCAGGGACCGACAGGGCGAGCCCCAGCATTTT
.	TRBV12-5	TRBJ2-1	few	CASGWRGTLENNEQFF	TGTGCTAGTGGTTGGAGGGGGACTTTAGAGAACAATGAGCAGTTCTTC